The 2 T cell receptor beta chains listed next were all sequenced from one sample in a study of OX40 agonist ivuxolimab in advanced cancers. Using immunoSEQ multiplex PCR, the repertoire was profiled, and TCRdb retains in-frame clones only, with some absent. This table has 70,000 or so clones, roughly nine tenths appearing once. This sample comprised CD4+ or CD8+ T cells sorted from blood, obtained in a trial of the OX40 agonist ivuxolimab. The source is an adult with an advanced solid tumor such as melanoma, head and neck, liver or kidney cancer.

The chain carries TRBV14 and TRBJ1-3; D ambiguous. Trimming took off 3 bases at V and 0 bases at J, with 3 bases between the two ends. CDR1 and CDR2 from the germline V gene are SGHDN and FVKESK. The CDR3 totals 13 residues. CDR3 sequence (DNA): TGTGCCAGCAGCCAGAACTCTGGAAACACCATATATTTT. Its protein is CASSQNSGNTIYF. Full variable domain (outside the CDR3, taken from reference TRBV14 and TRBJ1-3): EAGVTQFPSHSVIEKGQTVTLRCDPISGHDNLYWYRRVMGKEIKFLLHFVKESKQDESGMPNNRFLAERTGGTYSTLKVQPAELEDSGVYFCASSQNSGNTIYFGEGSWLTVV.

V usage is TRBV5-1 and J usage is TRBJ2-2, with 8 positions matching TRBD2. The V segment lost 1 base and the J segment 6 bases; nucleotides outside the gene matches: 5. The CDR3 runs 15 residues. In germline, CDR1 is SGHRS, CDR2 YFSETQ. CDR3 sequence (DNA): TGCGCCAGCAGCTTGAGTGCGGGGGGCGCCGGGGAGCTGTTTTTT. This codes for CASSLSAGGAGELFF.